This T cell receptor beta chain was captured by sequencing in a study of blood T cell repertoires in COVID-19. About the research overall: T cells, B-cell-depleted T cells, or PBMCs supplied cDNA or gDNA.

CDR1 is MDHEN, CDR2 SYDVKM, per germline. This CDR3 is built from 14 residues. Trimming cost V 5 bases and J 6 bases, with 14 bases left between them. Per the study methods: Amplification of reference gene primers provided the estimated nucleated cell counts. Sequenced by immunoSEQ multiplex PCR; TCRdb stores in-frame clones only, minus some. The DNA gave D and trimming, while V, J and clone size come from that table. This sample has 160,000 or so clones, with 87% found just once. Sequencing used peripheral blood. The clonotype originates from an older woman who had recovered from COVID-19. The V and J genes are TRBV28 and TRBJ1-5, with a weak D call TRBD1 (5 bases). The CDR3 loop reads CASSLPGGAQPQHF. The DNA for the CDR3 is TGTGCCAGCAGTCTCCCGGGGGGAGCTCAGCCCCAGCATTTT.